What follows is one T cell receptor beta chain and its context. No antigen is known for it. The sample comes from a study of T cell responses to AZD1222 COVID-19 vaccine. The ends were cut back, 6 bases at V and 9 bases at J, with 15 bases in the middle. The CDR3 length is 14 residues. CDR1 is KGHSH and CDR2 is LQKENI in the germline V gene. Notes on the study in general: The donors showed a predominance of white British ancestry and of females, with possible underestimation of clonal diversity. Close to half of all spike-specific TCRs reportedly target regions of the variants that are unmutated. The CD4 TCRs associated with vaccination extended across spike and predominated at 160-218 and 743-854.

TCRdb keeps only in-frame clones here, not all; method: immunoSEQ multiplex PCR. Of some 140,000 clones in the sample, approximately 88% were seen once. This sequence was found in an adult who received the AZD1222 COVID-19 vaccine. The rearrangement links TRBV18 to TRBJ1-6; D unresolved. The sample was peripheral blood, taken 28 days after the second AZD1222 dose. CDR3 nucleotides: TGTGCCAGCTCTAAGGAAACCCGGTTTTCACCCCTCCACTTT. As protein: CASSKETRFSPLHF.